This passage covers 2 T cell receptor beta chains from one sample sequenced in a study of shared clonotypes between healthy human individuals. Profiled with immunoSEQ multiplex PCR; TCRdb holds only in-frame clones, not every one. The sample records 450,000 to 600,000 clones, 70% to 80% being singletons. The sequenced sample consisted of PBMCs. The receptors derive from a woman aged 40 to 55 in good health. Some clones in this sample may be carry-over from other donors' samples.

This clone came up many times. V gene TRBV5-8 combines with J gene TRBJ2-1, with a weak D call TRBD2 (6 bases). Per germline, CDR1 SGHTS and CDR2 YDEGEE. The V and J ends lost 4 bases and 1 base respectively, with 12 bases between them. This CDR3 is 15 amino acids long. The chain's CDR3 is CASSPGLPSYNEQFF. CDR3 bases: TGTGCCAGCAGCCCCGGACTACCATCCTACAATGAGCAGTTCTTC.

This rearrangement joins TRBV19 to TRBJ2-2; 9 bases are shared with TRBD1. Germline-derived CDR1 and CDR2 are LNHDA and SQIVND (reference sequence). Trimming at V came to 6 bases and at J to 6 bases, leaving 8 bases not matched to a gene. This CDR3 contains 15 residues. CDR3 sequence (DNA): TGTGCCAGTAGCACTGACAGGGGGATAGCCGGGGAGCTGTTTTTT. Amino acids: CASSTDRGIAGELFF.